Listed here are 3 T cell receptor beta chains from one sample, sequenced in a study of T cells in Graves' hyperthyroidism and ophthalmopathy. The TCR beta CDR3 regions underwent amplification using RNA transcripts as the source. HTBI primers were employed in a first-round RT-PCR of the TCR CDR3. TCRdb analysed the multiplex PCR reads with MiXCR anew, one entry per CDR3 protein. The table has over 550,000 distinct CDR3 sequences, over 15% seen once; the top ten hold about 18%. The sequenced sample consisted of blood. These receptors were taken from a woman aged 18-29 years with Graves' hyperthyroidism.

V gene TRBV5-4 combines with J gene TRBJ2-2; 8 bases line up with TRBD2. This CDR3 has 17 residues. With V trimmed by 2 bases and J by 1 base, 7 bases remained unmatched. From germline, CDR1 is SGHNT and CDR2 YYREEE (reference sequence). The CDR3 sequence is CASSFGGLAGNTGELFF. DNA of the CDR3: TGTGCCAGCAGCTTCGGTGGTCTAGCGGGGAACACCGGGGAGCTGTTTTTT.

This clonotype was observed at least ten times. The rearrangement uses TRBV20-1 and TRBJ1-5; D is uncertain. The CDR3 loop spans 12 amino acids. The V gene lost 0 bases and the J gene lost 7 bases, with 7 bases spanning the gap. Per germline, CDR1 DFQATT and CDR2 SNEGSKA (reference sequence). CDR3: CSARDMGQPQHF. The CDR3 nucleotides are TGCAGTGCTAGAGATATGGGGCAGCCCCAGCATTTT.

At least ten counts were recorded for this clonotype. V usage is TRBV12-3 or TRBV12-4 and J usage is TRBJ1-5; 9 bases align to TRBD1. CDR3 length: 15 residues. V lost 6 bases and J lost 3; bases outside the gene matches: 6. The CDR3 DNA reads TGTGCCAGCAGGTATAACAGGGGGCACAATCAGCCCCAGCATTTT. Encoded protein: CASRYNRGHNQPQHF.